This T cell receptor (beta chain) emerged from a study of T cell repertoires in aging, cancer and after chemotherapy. Germline loops: CDR1 MNHEY, CDR2 SVGEGT. The CDR3 sequence is 15 residues long. V was pared by 5 bases and J by 1 base, with 15 bases between. A mixed TRB-A/B primer pool amplified rearranged TRB by multiplex touch-down PCR. MiXCR, applied by TCRdb to the multiplex PCR reads, yields one record per CDR3 protein. The sample carries some 4,900 distinct CDR3 sequences, 25% to 30% recorded once. Judged by abundance, this clonotype is medium-sized (0.01 to 0.1%). Amplification of TCR beta used genomic DNA extracted from peripheral blood.

The specimen was blood. V gene TRBV6-2 or TRBV6-3 combines with J gene TRBJ2-7; D may be TRBD1 (6 bases). The clonotype was recovered from a human donor in good health. The CDR3 DNA reads TGTGCCAGCAGTAGGGACCGGGACACATCCTACGAGCAGTACTTC. Its protein is CASSRDRDTSYEQYF.